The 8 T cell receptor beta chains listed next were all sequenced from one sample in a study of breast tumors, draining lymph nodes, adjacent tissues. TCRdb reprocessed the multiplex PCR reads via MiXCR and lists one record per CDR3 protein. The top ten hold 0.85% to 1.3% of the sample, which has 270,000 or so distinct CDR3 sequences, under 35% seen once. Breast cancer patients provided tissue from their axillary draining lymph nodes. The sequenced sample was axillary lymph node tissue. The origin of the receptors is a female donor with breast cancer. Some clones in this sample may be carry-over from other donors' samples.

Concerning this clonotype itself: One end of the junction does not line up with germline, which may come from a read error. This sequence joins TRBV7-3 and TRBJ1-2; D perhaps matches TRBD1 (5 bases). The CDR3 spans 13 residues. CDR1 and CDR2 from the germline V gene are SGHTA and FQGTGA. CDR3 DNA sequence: TGTGCCAGCAGCTTATCCGTGACAGATGGCCACACCTTC. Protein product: CASSLSVTDGHTF.

The CDR3 loop is CASSLNLVPYQETQYF. CDR3 DNA: TGTGCCAGCAGCTTAAATCTGGTGCCGTACCAAGAGACCCAGTACTTC. V gene TRBV11-3 combines with J gene TRBJ2-5; no reliable D call. Deletions cut 2 bases from V and 0 bases from J, with 13 bases between. The germline V gene encodes CDR1 SGHNT and CDR2 YENEEA. The CDR3 length is 16 residues.

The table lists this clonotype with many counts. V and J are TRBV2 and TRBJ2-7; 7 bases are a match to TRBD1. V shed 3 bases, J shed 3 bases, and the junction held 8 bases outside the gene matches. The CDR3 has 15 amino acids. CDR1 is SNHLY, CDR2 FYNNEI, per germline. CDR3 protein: CASSDRGTKNYEQYF. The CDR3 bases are TGTGCCAGCAGTGACAGGGGGACAAAAAACTACGAGCAGTACTTC.

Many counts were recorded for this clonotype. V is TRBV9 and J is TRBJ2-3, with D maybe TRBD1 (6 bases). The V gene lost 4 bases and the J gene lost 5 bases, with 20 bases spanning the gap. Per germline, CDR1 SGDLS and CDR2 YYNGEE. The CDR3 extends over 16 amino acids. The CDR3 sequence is CASSPYIQGRLDTQYF. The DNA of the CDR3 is TGTGCCAGCAGCCCTTATATCCAGGGGCGATTAGATACGCAGTATTTT. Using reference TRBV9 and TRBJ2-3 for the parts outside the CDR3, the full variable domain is DSGVTQTPKHLITATGQRVTLRCSPRSGDLSVYWYQQSLDQGLQFLIQYYNGEERAKGNILERFSAQQFPDLHSELNLSSLELGDSALYFCASSPYIQGRLDTQYFGPGTRLTVL.

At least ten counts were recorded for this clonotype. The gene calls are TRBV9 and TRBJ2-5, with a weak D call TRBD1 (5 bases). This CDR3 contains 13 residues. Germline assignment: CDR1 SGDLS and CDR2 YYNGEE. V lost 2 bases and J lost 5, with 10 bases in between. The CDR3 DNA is TGTGCCAGCAGCGTGGGGCAGTGGGAGACCCAGTACTTC. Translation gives CASSVGQWETQYF. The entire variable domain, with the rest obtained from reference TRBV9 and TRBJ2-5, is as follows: DSGVTQTPKHLITATGQRVTLRCSPRSGDLSVYWYQQSLDQGLQFLIQYYNGEERAKGNILERFSAQQFPDLHSELNLSSLELGDSALYFCASSVGQWETQYFGPGTRLLVL.

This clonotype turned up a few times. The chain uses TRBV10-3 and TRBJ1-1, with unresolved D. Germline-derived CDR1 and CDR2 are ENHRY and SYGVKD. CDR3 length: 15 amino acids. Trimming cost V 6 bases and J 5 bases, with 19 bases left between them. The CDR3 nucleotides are TGTGCCATCAGGGTTGGACTTAACCTGGGGACTGAAGCTTTCTTT. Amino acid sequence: CAIRVGLNLGTEAFF.

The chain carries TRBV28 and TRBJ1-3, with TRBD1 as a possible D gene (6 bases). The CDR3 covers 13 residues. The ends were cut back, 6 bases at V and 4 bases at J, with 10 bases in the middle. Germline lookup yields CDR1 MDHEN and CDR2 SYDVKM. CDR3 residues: CASRQGIGNTIYF. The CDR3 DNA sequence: TGTGCCAGCAGACAGGGTATCGGAAACACCATATATTTT. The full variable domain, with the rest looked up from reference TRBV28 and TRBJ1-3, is DVKVTQSSRYLVKRTGEKVFLECVQDMDHENMFWYRQDPGLGLRLIYFSYDVKMKEKGDIPEGYSVSREKKERFSLILESASTNQTSMYLCASRQGIGNTIYFGEGSWLTVV.

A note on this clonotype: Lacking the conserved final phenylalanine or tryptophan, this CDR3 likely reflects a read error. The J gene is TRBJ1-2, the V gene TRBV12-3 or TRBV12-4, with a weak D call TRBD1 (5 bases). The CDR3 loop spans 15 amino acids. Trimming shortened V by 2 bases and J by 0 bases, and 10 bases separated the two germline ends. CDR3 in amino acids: CASSLPGNANYGYTS. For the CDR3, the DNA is TGTGCCAGCAGTTTACCAGGGAACGCTAACTATGGCTACACCTCC.